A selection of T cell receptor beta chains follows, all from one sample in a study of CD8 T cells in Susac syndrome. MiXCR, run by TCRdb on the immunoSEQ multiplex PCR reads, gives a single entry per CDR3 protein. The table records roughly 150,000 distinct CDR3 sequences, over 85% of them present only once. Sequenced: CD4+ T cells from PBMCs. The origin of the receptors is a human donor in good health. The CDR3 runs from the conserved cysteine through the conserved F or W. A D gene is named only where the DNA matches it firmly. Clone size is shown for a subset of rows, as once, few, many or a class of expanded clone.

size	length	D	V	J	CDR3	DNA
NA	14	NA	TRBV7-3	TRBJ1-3	CASSPAGSGNTIYF	TGTGCCAGCAGCCCCGCGGGCTCTGGAAACACCATATATTTT
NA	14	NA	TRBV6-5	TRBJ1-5	CASSRGTVNQPQHF	TGTGCCAGCAGTAGGGGGACCGTCAATCAGCCCCAGCATTTT
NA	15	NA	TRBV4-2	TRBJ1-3	CASSQDQAAGNTIYF	TGTGCCAGCAGCCAAGATCAGGCGGCTGGAAACACCATATATTTT
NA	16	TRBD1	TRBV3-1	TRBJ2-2	CASSQGDRVRTGELFF	TGTGCCAGCAGCCAGGGGGACAGGGTCAGGACCGGGGAGCTGTTTTTT
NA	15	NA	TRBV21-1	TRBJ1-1	CASSKVQRESTEAFF	TGTGCCAGCAGCAAAGTTCAGCGGGAGTCGACTGAAGCTTTCTTT
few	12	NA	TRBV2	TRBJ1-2	CASSEQNYGYTF	TGTGCCAGCAGTGAGCAGAACTATGGCTACACCTTC
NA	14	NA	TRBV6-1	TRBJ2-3	CASSEGSLLDTQYF	TGTGCCAGCAGTGAGGGGTCATTATTAGATACGCAGTATTTT
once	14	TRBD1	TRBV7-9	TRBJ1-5	CASSPGQGRQPQHF	TGTGCCAGCAGCCCAGGACAGGGCAGGCAGCCCCAGCATTTT
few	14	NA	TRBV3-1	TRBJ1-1	CASRDGQGRTEAFF	TGTGCCAGCAGGGACGGGCAGGGAAGGACTGAAGCTTTCTTT
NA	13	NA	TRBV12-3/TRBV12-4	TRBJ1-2	CASRSTGLYGYTF	TGTGCCAGCAGAAGTACAGGGTTGTATGGCTACACCTTC
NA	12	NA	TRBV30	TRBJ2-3	CAWGGTGWTQYF	TGTGCCTGGGGGGGTACAGGGTGGACGCAGTATTTT
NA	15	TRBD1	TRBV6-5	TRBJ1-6	CATRGIVSYNSPLHF	TGTGCCACCAGGGGGATTGTCTCCTATAATTCACCCCTCCACTTT
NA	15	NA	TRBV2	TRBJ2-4	CASTRALLAKNIQYF	TGTGCCAGCACTCGGGCGCTTTTAGCCAAAAACATTCAGTACTTC
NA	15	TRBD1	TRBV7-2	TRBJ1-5	CASSPQTGRNQPQHF	TGTGCCAGCAGCCCCCAGACAGGGAGGAATCAGCCCCAGCATTTT
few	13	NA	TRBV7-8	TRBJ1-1	CASSPGGSAEAFF	TGTGCCAGCAGCCCGGGGGGGAGTGCTGAAGCTTTCTTT
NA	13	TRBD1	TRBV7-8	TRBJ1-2	CASRDRTSYGYTF	TGTGCCAGCCGGGACAGGACGTCCTATGGCTACACCTTC
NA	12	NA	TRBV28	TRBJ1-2	CASSFGFSGYTF	TGTGCCAGCAGTTTCGGGTTCAGTGGCTACACCTTC
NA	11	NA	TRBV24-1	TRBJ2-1	CATSFEGEQFF	TGTGCCACCAGTTTCGAAGGTGAGCAGTTCTTC
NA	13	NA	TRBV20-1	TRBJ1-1	CSAREVVEGEAFF	TGCAGTGCTAGAGAAGTCGTAGAGGGAGAAGCTTTCTTT
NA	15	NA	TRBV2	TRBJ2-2	CASSEQQANTGELFF	TGTGCCAGCAGTGAACAACAGGCGAACACCGGGGAGCTGTTTTTT
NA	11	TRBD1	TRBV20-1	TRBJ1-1	CSAPTGSGAFF	TGCAGTGCACCGACAGGGTCAGGAGCTTTCTTT
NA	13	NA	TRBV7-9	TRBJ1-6	CASSFGPGSPLHF	TGTGCCAGCAGCTTCGGCCCCGGGTCACCCCTCCACTTT
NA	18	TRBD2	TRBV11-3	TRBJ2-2	CASSRRLAGGRNTGELFF	TGTGCCAGCAGTCGACGACTAGCGGGGGGCCGGAACACCGGGGAGCTGTTTTTT